The TCR beta chain under discussion was sequenced for a study of cytomegalovirus exposure and HLA in healthy donors. The V end was cut by 4 bases, the J end by 6 bases, with 16 bases between. Germline values: CDR1 SGHNT, CDR2 YYREEE (reference sequence). The CDR3 loop spans 14 amino acids. Comments on this clone: Its antigen is as yet unknown.

Produced via immunoSEQ multiplex PCR; TCRdb's table is partial and in-frame only. The table lists fewer than 150,000 clones, about 90% of them singletons. The study, taken as a whole, reports: High sensitivity and specificity were reportedly achieved when the classifier diagnosed cytomegalovirus status.

The TCR sequence derives from a young woman in good health and CMV-seropositive. The V call is TRBV5-4, the J call TRBJ1-1, with D possibly TRBD1 on 6 matching bases. The sequenced material came from PBMCs. For the CDR3, the DNA is TGTGCCAGCAGCCCCGGGGGGCCGGGGGCTGAAGCTTTCTTT. As protein: CASSPGGPGAEAFF.